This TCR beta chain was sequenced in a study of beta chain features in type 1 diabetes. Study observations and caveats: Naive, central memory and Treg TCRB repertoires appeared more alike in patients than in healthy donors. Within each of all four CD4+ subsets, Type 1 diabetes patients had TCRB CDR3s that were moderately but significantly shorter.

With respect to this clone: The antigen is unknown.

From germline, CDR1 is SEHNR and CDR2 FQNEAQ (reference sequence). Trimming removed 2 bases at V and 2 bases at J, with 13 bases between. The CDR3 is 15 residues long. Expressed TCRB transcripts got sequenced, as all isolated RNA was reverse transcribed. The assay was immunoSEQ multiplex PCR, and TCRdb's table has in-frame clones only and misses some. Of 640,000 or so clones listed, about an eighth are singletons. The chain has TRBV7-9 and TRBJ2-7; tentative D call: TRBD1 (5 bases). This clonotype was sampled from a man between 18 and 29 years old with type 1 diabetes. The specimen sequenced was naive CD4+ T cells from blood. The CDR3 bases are TGTGCCAGCAGCTTATCCGGACACCAGACCTACGAGCAGTACTTC. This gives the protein CASSLSGHQTYEQYF.